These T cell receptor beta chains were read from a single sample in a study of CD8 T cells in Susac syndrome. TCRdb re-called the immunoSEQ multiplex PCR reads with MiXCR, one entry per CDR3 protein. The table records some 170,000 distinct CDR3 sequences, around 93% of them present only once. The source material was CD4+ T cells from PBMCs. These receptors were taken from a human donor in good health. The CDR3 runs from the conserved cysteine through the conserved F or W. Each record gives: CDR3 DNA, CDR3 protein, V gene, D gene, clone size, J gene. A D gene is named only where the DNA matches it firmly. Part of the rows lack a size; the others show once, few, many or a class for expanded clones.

TGTGCCAGCAGCCCCCAAGGCGCGGCCCAGTACTTC,CASSPQGAAQYF,TRBV7-9,.,.,TRBJ2-5
TGTGCCAGCAGCGCGGACAGGGCGGCTAATGAAAAACTGTTTTTT,CASSADRAANEKLFF,TRBV2,TRBD1,.,TRBJ1-4
TGTGCCTGGAGTGTACTCAGGTCGGGTGAAAAACTGTTTTTT,CAWSVLRSGEKLFF,TRBV30,.,.,TRBJ1-4
TGTGCCAGCAGCTTAGACCGGACAGGGCAATACACCATATATTTT,CASSLDRTGQYTIYF,TRBV13,TRBD1,few,TRBJ1-3
TGTGCCATCAGTCCCTCCGGGGGGGGCGCTGGGGCCAACGTCCTGACTTTC,CAISPSGGGAGANVLTF,TRBV10-3,TRBD2,.,TRBJ2-6
TGTGCCACCCGGGGACAGGGGGCCGACACTGAAGCTTTCTTT,CATRGQGADTEAFF,TRBV24-1,TRBD1,.,TRBJ1-1
TGTGCCAGCAGCTTTCAGGGGGCGTCCACTGAAGCTTTCTTT,CASSFQGASTEAFF,TRBV7-9,TRBD1,.,TRBJ1-1
TGCGCCAGCGCCTCAGGGGCCTTAGGGGGCGAGCAGTACTTC,CASASGALGGEQYF,TRBV5-1,.,.,TRBJ2-7
TGTGCCAGCAGCGTAGACAGGACCACTGAAAAACTGTTTTTT,CASSVDRTTEKLFF,TRBV5-6,.,once,TRBJ1-4
TGCAGTCTGAACCCTAGCGGCAAGGACAATGAGCAGTTCTTC,CSLNPSGKDNEQFF,TRBV20-1,TRBD2,.,TRBJ2-1
TGCAGCGTTCCCCGGAGGGGGTCAGGGGCCTATGGCTACACCTTC,CSVPRRGSGAYGYTF,TRBV29-1,.,.,TRBJ1-2
TGTGCCAGCAATGGGGGGGCACGGACAGGGACCCTGAACACTGAAGCTTTCTTT,CASNGGARTGTLNTEAFF,TRBV6-1,TRBD1,.,TRBJ1-1
TGTGCCAGCTCACCTGACGACTATGGCTACACCTTC,CASSPDDYGYTF,TRBV18,.,.,TRBJ1-2
TGTGCCAGCACGGGAGGGAGCGGGGGGCCGAACACCGGGGAGCTGTTTTTT,CASTGGSGGPNTGELFF,TRBV2,TRBD2,.,TRBJ2-2
TGTGCCAGCAGCCTCTCACCCGACAGGGTGCTCTACGAGCAGTACTTC,CASSLSPDRVLYEQYF,TRBV7-2,TRBD1,.,TRBJ2-7